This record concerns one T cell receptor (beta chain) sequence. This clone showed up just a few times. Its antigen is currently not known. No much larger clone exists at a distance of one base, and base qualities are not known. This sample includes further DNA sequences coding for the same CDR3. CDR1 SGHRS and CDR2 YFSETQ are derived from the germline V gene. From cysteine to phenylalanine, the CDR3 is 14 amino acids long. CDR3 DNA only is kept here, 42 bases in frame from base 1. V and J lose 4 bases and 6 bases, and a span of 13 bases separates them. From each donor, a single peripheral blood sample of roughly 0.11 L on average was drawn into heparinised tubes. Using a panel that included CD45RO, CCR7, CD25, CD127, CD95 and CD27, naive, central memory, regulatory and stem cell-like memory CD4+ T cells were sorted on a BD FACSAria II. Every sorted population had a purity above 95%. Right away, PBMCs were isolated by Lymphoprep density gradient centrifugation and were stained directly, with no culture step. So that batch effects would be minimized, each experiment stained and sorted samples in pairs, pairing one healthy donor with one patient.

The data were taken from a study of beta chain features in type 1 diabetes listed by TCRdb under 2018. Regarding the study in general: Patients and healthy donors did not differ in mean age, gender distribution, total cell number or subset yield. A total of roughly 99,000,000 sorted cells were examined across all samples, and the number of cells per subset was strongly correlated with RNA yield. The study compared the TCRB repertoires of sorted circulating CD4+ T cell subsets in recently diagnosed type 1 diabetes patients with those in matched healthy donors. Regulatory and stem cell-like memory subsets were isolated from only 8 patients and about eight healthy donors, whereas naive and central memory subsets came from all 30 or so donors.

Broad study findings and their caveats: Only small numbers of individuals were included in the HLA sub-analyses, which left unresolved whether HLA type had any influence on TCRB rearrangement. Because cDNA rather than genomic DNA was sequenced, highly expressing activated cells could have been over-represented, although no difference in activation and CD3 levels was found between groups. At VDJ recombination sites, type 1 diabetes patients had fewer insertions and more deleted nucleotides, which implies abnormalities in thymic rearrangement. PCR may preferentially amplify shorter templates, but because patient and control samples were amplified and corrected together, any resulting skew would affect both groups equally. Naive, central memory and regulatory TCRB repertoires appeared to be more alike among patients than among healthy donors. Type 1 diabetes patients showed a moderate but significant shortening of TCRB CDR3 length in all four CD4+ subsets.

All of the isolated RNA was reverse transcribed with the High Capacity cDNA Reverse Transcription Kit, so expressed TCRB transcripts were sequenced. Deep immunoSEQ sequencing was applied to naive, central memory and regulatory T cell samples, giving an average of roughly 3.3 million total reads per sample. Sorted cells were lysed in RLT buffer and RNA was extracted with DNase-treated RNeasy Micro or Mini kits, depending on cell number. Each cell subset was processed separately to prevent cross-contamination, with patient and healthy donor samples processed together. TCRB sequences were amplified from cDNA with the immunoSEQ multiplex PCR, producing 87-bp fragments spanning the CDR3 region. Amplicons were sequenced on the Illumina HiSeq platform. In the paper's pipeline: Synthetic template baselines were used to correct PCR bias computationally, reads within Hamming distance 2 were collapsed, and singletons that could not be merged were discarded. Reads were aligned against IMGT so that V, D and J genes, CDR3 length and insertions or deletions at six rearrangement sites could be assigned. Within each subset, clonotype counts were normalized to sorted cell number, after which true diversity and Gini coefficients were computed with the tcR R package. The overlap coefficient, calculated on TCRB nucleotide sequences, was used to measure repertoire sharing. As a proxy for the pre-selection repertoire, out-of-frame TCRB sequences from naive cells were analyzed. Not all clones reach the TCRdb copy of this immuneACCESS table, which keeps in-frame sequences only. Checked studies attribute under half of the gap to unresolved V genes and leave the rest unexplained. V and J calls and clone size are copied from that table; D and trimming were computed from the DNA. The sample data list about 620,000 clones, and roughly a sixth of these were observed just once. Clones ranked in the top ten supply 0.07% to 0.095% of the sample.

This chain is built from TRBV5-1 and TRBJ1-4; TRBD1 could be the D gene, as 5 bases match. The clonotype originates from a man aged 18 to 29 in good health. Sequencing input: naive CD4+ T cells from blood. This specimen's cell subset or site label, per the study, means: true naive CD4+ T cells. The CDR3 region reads CASSTQGEDEKLFF. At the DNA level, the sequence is TGCGCCAGCAGCACGCAGGGCGAGGATGAAAAACTGTTTTTT.